Listed here are 32 T cell receptor beta chains from one sample, sequenced in a study of blood T cells in healthy people across ages. Through a sample-barcoded 5' primer and a J-beta primer mix, a second PCR was run for roughly 7 to 12 cycles. Each CDR3 protein gets one entry after TCRdb re-called the 5' RACE reads with MiXCR. The sample lists roughly 800,000 distinct CDR3 sequences, roughly 64% seen once, with 20% to 25% in the top ten. Sequencing was carried out using blood. All receptors derive from a man aged 25-45 years in good health.

This rearrangement joins TRBV27 to TRBJ2-7, with D unclear. Between the trimmed V and J ends, which lost 6 bases and 3 bases, there was a span of 9 bases. The length of the CDR3 is 12 residues. Germline V gives CDR1 MNHEY, CDR2 SMNVEV (reference sequence). The CDR3 protein is CASSHVGYEQYF. Written as DNA, the CDR3 is TGTGCCAGCAGCCATGTAGGCTACGAGCAGTACTTC.

The chain uses TRBV29-1 and TRBJ2-1, with no clear D. The length of the CDR3 is 13 residues. V was shortened by 4 bases and J by 12 bases, with 19 bases between the two germline ends. The germline V gene encodes CDR1 SQVTM and CDR2 ANQGSEA. CDR3: CSVVEATQFGQFF. The CDR3 nucleotides are TGCAGCGTTGTAGAGGCCACCCAATTTGGGCAGTTCTTC.

The chain uses TRBV3-1 and TRBJ2-7; D ambiguous. This CDR3 has 12 amino acids. CDR1 is LGHDT and CDR2 is YNNKEL in the germline V gene (reference sequence). Between the trimmed V and J ends, which lost 1 base and 6 bases, there was a span of 7 bases. The CDR3 loop is CASSQVKGEQYF. DNA of the CDR3: TGTGCCAGCAGCCAAGTAAAAGGCGAGCAGTACTTC.

This rearrangement joins TRBV25-1 to TRBJ2-1; D may match TRBD1 or TRBD2 (5 bases each). V was trimmed by 0 bases and J by 0 bases, leaving 21 bases between them. There are 20 residues in the CDR3. Germline V lookup: CDR1 MGHDK, CDR2 SYGVNS. The CDR3 region has the DNA TGTGCCAGCAGTGAATACGGGGCTGGTGGGACCGCTCGCTCCTACAATGAGCAGTTCTTC. Translated, it gives CASSEYGAGGTARSYNEQFF.

This clonotype was detected once. J is TRBJ1-1 and V is TRBV2, with 8 bases that match TRBD1. This CDR3 contains 13 residues. Germline-derived CDR1 and CDR2 are SNHLY and FYNNEI. Losses at the gene ends were 9 bases for V and 10 bases for J; bases not matched to a gene: 13. The CDR3 region has the DNA TGTGCCAGTGAAAGGGGTAGGACAGGGTTAGCTTTCTTT. It encodes CASERGRTGLAFF.

V and J are TRBV4-3 and TRBJ2-1, with D unresolved. CDR3 length: 12 residues. Trimming shortened V by 0 bases and J by 5 bases, and 2 bases separated the two germline ends. CDR1 is LGHNA and CDR2 is YSLEER in the germline V gene. CDR3 bases: TGCGCCAGCAGCCAAGAAAACAATGAGCAGTTCTTC. The encoded protein is CASSQENNEQFF.

This clonotype was seen only a few times. This chain uses TRBV7-2 with TRBJ2-5; TRBD2 might be the D (6 bases). The CDR3 extends over 14 amino acids. Trimming took 6 bases from V and 8 from J, leaving 19 bases between them. Germline V gene data show CDR1 as SGHTA and CDR2 as FQGNSA. The CDR3 DNA sequence: TGTGCCAGCAGTATAAACACCGGGACTCCAACCCAGTACTTC. Its translation: CASSINTGTPTQYF.

The CDR3 loop reads CSVEGFMNTEAFF. The DNA for the CDR3 is TGCAGCGTTGAGGGTTTCATGAACACTGAAGCTTTCTTT. The chain links TRBV29-1 to TRBJ1-1, with D unresolved. V lost 3 bases and J lost 0, with 8 bases in between. The CDR3 has 13 amino acids. The germline V gene encodes CDR1 SQVTM and CDR2 ANQGSEA.

This rearrangement joins TRBV12-3 or TRBV12-4 to TRBJ1-2; the match to TRBD1 covers 9 bases. This CDR3 comprises 13 residues. J lost 8 bases, V lost 4 bases, and 5 bases had no gene match. This chain's CDR3 is CASSSGTGWGYTF. CDR3 bases: TGTGCCAGCAGTTCCGGGACAGGGTGGGGCTACACCTTC.

Only a few counts were recorded for this clonotype. The chain couples TRBV7-2 to TRBJ2-3, with no clear D. With 5 bases removed from V and 4 bases from J, the gap between germline ends came to 13 bases. The CDR3 runs to 14 residues. Per the germline V gene, CDR1 is SGHTA and CDR2 is FQGNSA. CDR3 sequence: CASSTWSISDTQYF. The CDR3, as DNA: TGTGCCAGCAGCACGTGGAGTATATCAGATACGCAGTATTTT.

V and J are TRBV27 and TRBJ2-7, with D perhaps TRBD1 (6 bases). Trimming cost V 6 bases and J 2 bases, with 20 bases left between them. The CDR3 extends over 16 amino acids. Germline CDR1 is MNHEY and CDR2 is SMNVEV (reference sequence). The CDR3 loop reads CASSESGTSITYEQYF. The CDR3 region has the DNA TGTGCCAGCAGCGAATCTGGGACATCCATTACCTACGAGCAGTACTTC.

This clonotype has only a few counts. CDR3 in DNA: TGCAGCGTCGGGTCCACGGGTGTAGGGTATGATCAAAACATTCAGTACTTC. Amino acids: CSVGSTGVGYDQNIQYF. The chain is built from TRBV29-1 and TRBJ2-4; the D is unclear. The CDR3 runs 17 residues. CDR1 is SQVTM and CDR2 is ANQGSEA in the germline V gene. V was pared by 6 bases and J by 5 bases, with 26 bases between.

A few counts support this clonotype. The J gene is TRBJ1-2, the V gene TRBV7-2; D call uncertain. Germline V CDR1 and CDR2: SGHTA, FQGNSA. V was pared by 6 bases and J by 4 bases, with 6 bases between. The length of the CDR3 is 11 residues. Here the CDR3 reads CASSQLYGYTF. The CDR3 DNA sequence: TGTGCCAGCAGTCAACTCTATGGCTACACCTTC. The variable domain in full, with the rest retrieved from reference TRBV7-2 and TRBJ1-2, is GAGVSQSPSNKVTEKGKDVELRCDPISGHTALYWYRQSLGQGLEFLIYFQGNSAPDKSGLPSDRFSAERTGGSVSTLTIQRTQQEDSAVYLCASSQLYGYTFGSGTRLTVV.

The chain combines TRBV7-6 with TRBJ2-1; D might be TRBD1 (5 bases). Between the trimmed V and J ends, which lost 4 bases and 5 bases, there was a span of 6 bases. The CDR3 runs 12 residues. Germline CDR1 is SGHVS and CDR2 is FNYEAQ. In nucleotides, the CDR3 is TGTGCCAGCAGCTACAGGAACAATGAGCAGTTCTTC. It specifies CASSYRNNEQFF.

This clonotype was seen a single time. The V gene is TRBV12-3 or TRBV12-4, the J gene TRBJ1-2; 7 bases map to TRBD1. The CDR3 extends over 15 amino acids. With 0 bases clipped from V and 5 bases from J, the junction kept 6 bases outside the gene matches. The CDR3 loop reads CASSLARARGYGYTF. The CDR3 DNA reads as TGTGCCAGCAGTTTAGCGCGGGCCAGGGGGTATGGCTACACCTTC.

This clonotype was counted between two and nine times. This chain uses TRBV7-9 with TRBJ2-4, with D unclear. CDR1 SEHNR and CDR2 FQNEAQ come from the germline V gene (reference sequence). Trimming cost V 5 bases and J 0 bases, with 8 bases left between them. This CDR3 comprises 14 residues. The CDR3 DNA sequence: TGTGCCAGCAGCCCCGCAATAGCCAAAAACATTCAGTACTTC. Protein: CASSPAIAKNIQYF.

This sequence joins TRBV6-2 or TRBV6-3 and TRBJ2-3; TRBD1 matches at 9 bases. V shed 5 bases and J 4 bases; nucleotides not matched to a gene: 13. There are 17 residues in the CDR3. CDR1 and CDR2 from the germline V gene are MNHEY and SVGEGT. CDR3 nucleotides: TGTGCCAGCAGTCACCCGTACAGGGGGCGAACCCCAGATACGCAGTATTTT. Amino acids: CASSHPYRGRTPDTQYF.

The chain links TRBV5-5 to TRBJ2-1; 15 positions match TRBD2. J gave up 7 bases and V 4 bases, and 3 bases lay outside the gene matches. The CDR3 extends over 15 amino acids. Germline V lookup: CDR1 SGHKS, CDR2 YYEKEE (reference sequence). This CDR3 is CASSGGTSGGNEQFF. CDR3 nucleotide sequence: TGTGCCAGCAGCGGCGGGACTAGCGGGGGGAATGAGCAGTTCTTC.

J is TRBJ2-1 and V is TRBV20-1, with D unresolved. With 6 bases removed from V and 5 bases from J, the gap between germline ends came to 8 bases. The CDR3 loop spans 11 amino acids. Germline V CDR1 and CDR2: DFQATT, SNEGSKA (reference sequence). The CDR3 sequence: CSALYNNEQFF. CDR3 DNA: TGCAGTGCCCTCTACAACAATGAGCAGTTCTTC.

The chain joins TRBV20-1 to TRBJ1-5; no definite D call. Germline-derived CDR1 and CDR2 are DFQATT and SNEGSKA (reference sequence). Trimming removed 0 bases from V and 4 bases from J, with 4 bases in between. CDR3 size: 12 residues. The CDR3 region is CSARDFNQPQHF. The CDR3 nucleotides are TGCAGTGCTAGAGATTTTAATCAGCCCCAGCATTTT.

In DNA, the CDR3 is TGTGCCAGCAGTTTATCGTGGCAGGAAGATCGGTACTTC. It is translated as CASSLSWQEDRYF. This chain uses TRBV27 with TRBJ2-5; D unclear. Germline CDR1 reads MNHEY; CDR2 reads SMNVEV (reference sequence). This CDR3 has 13 residues. V lost 0 bases, J lost 13 bases, and 15 bases lay in between.

The J gene is TRBJ2-1, the V gene TRBV4-1; D is possibly TRBD1 (5 bases). Trimming left V 3 bases short and J 0 bases short, with 9 bases between. CDR1 and CDR2 from the germline V gene are MGHRA and YSYEKL. The CDR3 sequence is 15 residues long. CDR3: CASSQVDSSYNEQFF. The CDR3 region has the DNA TGCGCCAGCAGCCAGGTAGACAGCTCCTACAATGAGCAGTTCTTC.

This clonotype has more than one count but fewer than ten. The V and J genes are TRBV11-2 and TRBJ2-1, with D maybe TRBD2 (5 bases). The ends were cut back, 7 bases at V and 4 bases at J, with 11 bases in the middle. The germline V gene has CDR1 SGHAT and CDR2 FQNNGV. The CDR3 spans 13 residues. In DNA, the CDR3 is TGTGCCAGCAAGCGGAGTGGATACAATGAGCAGTTCTTC. Its translation: CASKRSGYNEQFF.

This clonotype has a single count. This chain connects TRBV25-1 to TRBJ2-3; D is ambiguous. V was pared by 0 bases and J by 0 bases, with 10 bases between. The CDR3 consists of 16 residues. Germline lookup yields CDR1 MGHDK and CDR2 SYGVNS. CDR3 DNA sequence: TGTGCCAGCAGTGAATATAGAACAGTGAGCACAGATACGCAGTATTTT. Protein product: CASSEYRTVSTDTQYF.

This clonotype was observed a handful of times. V usage is TRBV29-1 and J usage is TRBJ2-5; D gene uncertain. The CDR3 loop spans 14 amino acids. V gave up 0 bases and J gave up 7 bases, with 15 bases separating them. Germline V gene lookup returns CDR1 SQVTM and CDR2 ANQGSEA. The CDR3 sequence: CSVEDQGLWGTQYF. CDR3 nucleotide sequence: TGCAGCGTTGAAGATCAAGGGTTATGGGGGACCCAGTACTTC.

The genes are TRBV20-1 and TRBJ1-2; D unclear. Germline CDR1 reads DFQATT; CDR2 reads SNEGSKA (reference sequence). The CDR3 totals 14 residues. V shed 3 bases and J shed 5 bases, with 16 bases lying between them. The CDR3 reads CSARITGLEYGYTF. The CDR3 DNA is TGCAGTGCTAGGATTACTGGGTTGGAGTATGGCTACACCTTC.

The chain couples TRBV27 to TRBJ2-7, with D unclear. Between the trimmed V and J ends, which lost 6 bases and 3 bases, there was a span of 12 bases. The germline V gene encodes CDR1 MNHEY and CDR2 SMNVEV (reference sequence). CDR3 size: 13 residues. As DNA, the CDR3 is TGTGCCAGCAGATCAGGAAGACTCTACGAGCAGTACTTC. Translated, it gives CASRSGRLYEQYF.

V is TRBV3-1 and J is TRBJ2-1; possible D gene TRBD2, 6 bases. Trimming pared 5 bases from V and 6 bases from J, leaving 11 bases between. The CDR3 is 13 amino acids. CDR1 and CDR2 (germline): LGHDT, YNNKEL (reference sequence). CDR3 nucleotide sequence: TGTGCCAGCAGCTTGATGACTAGCAATGAGCAGTTCTTC. Amino acid sequence: CASSLMTSNEQFF.

V is TRBV27 and J is TRBJ2-3; D not resolved. Per the germline V gene, CDR1 is MNHEY and CDR2 is SMNVEV (reference sequence). The V gene lost 3 bases and the J gene lost 6 bases, with 13 bases spanning the gap. The CDR3 extends over 14 amino acids. The CDR3 DNA reads as TGTGCCAGCAGTTTCACGAGTCCCCTCGATACGCAGTATTTT. This gives the protein CASSFTSPLDTQYF.

This chain joins TRBV28 and TRBJ1-1, with no clear D. The V and J ends lost 7 bases and 3 bases respectively, with 12 bases between them. Germline CDR1 is MDHEN and CDR2 is SYDVKM. CDR3 size: 13 residues. The CDR3 bases are TGTGCCAGCATCATGGACGGCCACACTGAAGCTTTCTTT. Its translation: CASIMDGHTEAFF.

V gene TRBV29-1 combines with J gene TRBJ1-4; no definite D call. CDR3 length equals 12 residues. Germline V CDR1 and CDR2: SQVTM, ANQGSEA. Trimming took off 6 bases at V and 5 bases at J, with 10 bases between the two ends. CDR3 amino acids: CSVYVDNEKLFF. DNA for the CDR3: TGCAGCGTGTACGTTGACAATGAAAAACTGTTTTTT. Variable domain in full (rest from reference TRBV29-1 and TRBJ1-4): SAVISQKPSRDICQRGTSLTIQCQVDSQVTMMFWYRQQPGQSLTLIATANQGSEATYESGFVIDKFPISRPNLTFSTLTVSNMSPEDSSIYLCSVYVDNEKLFFGSGTQLSVL.

Comment on this clonotype: A junction boundary mismatches the germline segment, possibly from a read error. The V gene is TRBV12-3 or TRBV12-4, the J gene TRBJ2-7, with TRBD2 identical over 9 bases. There are 16 residues in the CDR3. CDR3 DNA: TGTGCCAGCAGTCGCAATAGCGGGAGTCCCTCCCACGAGCAGTACTTC. Its translation: CASSRNSGSPSHEQYF.